A selection of T cell receptor beta chains follows, all from one sample in a study of T cell responses to AZD1222 COVID-19 vaccine. Data came from immunoSEQ multiplex PCR; TCRdb stores just in-frame clones and leaves some out. The sample shows 75,000 to 100,000 clones, 75% to 90% of them seen only once. The sequences come from peripheral blood, collected on day 0 of AZD1222 vaccination. The receptors shown here come from an adult in good health. The CDR3 runs from the conserved cysteine through the conserved F or W. A D gene is named only where the DNA matches it firmly. Only some rows state a clone size, as once, few, many or a class for expanded clones.

V,D,J,size,DNA,CDR3
TRBV9,NA,TRBJ2-1,once,TGTGCCAGCAGCGTAGTAGGGGCGAGCTCCTACAATGAGCAGTTCTTC,CASSVVGASSYNEQFF
TRBV7-3,TRBD2,TRBJ2-1,NA,TGTGCCAGCAGCTCGGGACTAGCGGGCTACAATGAGCAGTTCTTC,CASSSGLAGYNEQFF
TRBV5-1,TRBD2,TRBJ2-3,NA,TGCGCCAGCTATCCGGGACTAGCGGTTAGCACAGATACGCAGTATTTT,CASYPGLAVSTDTQYF
TRBV14,NA,TRBJ2-1,NA,TGTGCCAGCAGCCAAGAGCCAGCCCGGAACTACAATGAGCAGTTCTTC,CASSQEPARNYNEQFF
TRBV11-2,TRBD2,TRBJ2-1,NA,TGTGCCAGCAGCCCTCGGACTAGCGGATTCGATGAGCAGTTCTTC,CASSPRTSGFDEQFF
TRBV5-1,NA,TRBJ1-1,NA,TGCGCCAGCAGCTTGGCGTCGGACACTGAAGCTTTCTTT,CASSLASDTEAFF
TRBV13,TRBD1,TRBJ2-7,NA,TGTGCCAGCAGCTCAGACAGGGGACTTTTGGGCGAGCAGTACTTC,CASSSDRGLLGEQYF
TRBV5-6,NA,TRBJ1-5,NA,TGTGCCAGCAGCCCCGGGACCGCCGATGGCAATCAGCCCCAGCATTTT,CASSPGTADGNQPQHF
TRBV5-1,TRBD2,TRBJ2-7,NA,TGCGCCAGCAGCTACGGACTAGCGGGCTCCTACGAGCAGTACTTC,CASSYGLAGSYEQYF
TRBV5-4,NA,TRBJ1-5,NA,TGTGCCAGCAGCCCGGGACCCCTTAGCAATCAGCCCCAGCATTTT,CASSPGPLSNQPQHF
TRBV6-5,TRBD2,TRBJ2-7,few,TGTGCCAGCAGCCGTTCGGGAGGAACCTACGAGCAGTACTTC,CASSRSGGTYEQYF
TRBV3-1/TRBV3-2,TRBD1,TRBJ1-1,NA,TGTGCCAGCAGAGGACAGGGGGCGCGTAGGAACACTGAAGCTTTCTTT,CASRGQGARRNTEAFF
TRBV7-9,TRBD2,TRBJ2-3,NA,TGTGCCAGCAGCCGGGGACTAGCGGGCACAGATACGCAGTATTTT,CASSRGLAGTDTQYF
TRBV7-6,TRBD2,TRBJ2-2,NA,TGTGCCAGCACCGCTCAAGCGGGGATGAACACCGGGGAGCTGTTTTTT,CASTAQAGMNTGELFF
TRBV5-1,TRBD1,TRBJ2-6,NA,TGCGCCAGCAGTACAGGGGGCGCGAGCTCTGGGGCCAACGTCCTGACTTTC,CASSTGGASSGANVLTF